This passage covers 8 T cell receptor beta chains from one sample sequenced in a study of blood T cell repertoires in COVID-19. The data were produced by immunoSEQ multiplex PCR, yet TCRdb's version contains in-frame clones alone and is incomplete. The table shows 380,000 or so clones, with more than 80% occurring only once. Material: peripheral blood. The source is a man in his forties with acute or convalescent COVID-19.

This CDR3 is CASSPGTPRQYF. The CDR3 coding sequence is TGTGCCAGCAGTCCCGGGACTCCCCGACAGTATTTT. The chain has TRBV12-3 or TRBV12-4 and TRBJ2-3, with a tentative D call TRBD2 (6 bases). The CDR3 spans 12 residues. Trimming took 5 bases from V and 12 from J, leaving 15 bases between them.

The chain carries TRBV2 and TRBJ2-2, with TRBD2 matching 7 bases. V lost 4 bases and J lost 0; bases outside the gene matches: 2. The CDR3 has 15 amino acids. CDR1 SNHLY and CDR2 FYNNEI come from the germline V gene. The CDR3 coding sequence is TGTGCCAGCAGTGGCAGCGGGACGAACACCGGGGAGCTGTTTTTT. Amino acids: CASSGSGTNTGELFF. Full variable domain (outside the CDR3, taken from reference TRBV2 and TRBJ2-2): EPEVTQTPSHQVTQMGQEVILRCVPISNHLYFYWYRQILGQKVEFLVSFYNNEISEKSEIFDDQFSVERPDGSNFTLKIRSTKLEDSAMYFCASSGSGTNTGELFFGEGSRLTVL.

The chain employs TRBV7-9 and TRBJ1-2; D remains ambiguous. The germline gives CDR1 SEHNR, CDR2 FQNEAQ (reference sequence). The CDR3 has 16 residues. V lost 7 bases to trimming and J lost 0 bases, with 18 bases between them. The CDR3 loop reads CASTPKARRANYGYTF. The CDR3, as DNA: TGTGCCAGCACACCTAAGGCACGGAGAGCTAACTATGGCTACACCTTC.

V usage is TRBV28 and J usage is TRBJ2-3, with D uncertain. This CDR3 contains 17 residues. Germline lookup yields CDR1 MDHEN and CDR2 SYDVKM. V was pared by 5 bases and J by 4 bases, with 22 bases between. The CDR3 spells CASSPPFRVQVPDTQYF. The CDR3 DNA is TGTGCCAGCAGTCCTCCCTTTAGAGTTCAAGTTCCAGATACGCAGTATTTT.

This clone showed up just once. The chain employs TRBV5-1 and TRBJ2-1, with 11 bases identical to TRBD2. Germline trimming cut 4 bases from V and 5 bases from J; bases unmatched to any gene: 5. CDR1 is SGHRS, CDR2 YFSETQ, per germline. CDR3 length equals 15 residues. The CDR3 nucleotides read TGCGCCAGCAGCCGGATAGCGGGAGGGAACAATGAGCAGTTCTTC. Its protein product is CASSRIAGGNNEQFF. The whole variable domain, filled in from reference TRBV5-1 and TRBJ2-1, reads KAGVTQTPRYLIKTRGQQVTLSCSPISGHRSVSWYQQTPGQGLQFLFEYFSETQRNKGNFPGRFSGRQFSNSRSEMNVSTLELGDSALYLCASSRIAGGNNEQFFGPGTRLTVL.

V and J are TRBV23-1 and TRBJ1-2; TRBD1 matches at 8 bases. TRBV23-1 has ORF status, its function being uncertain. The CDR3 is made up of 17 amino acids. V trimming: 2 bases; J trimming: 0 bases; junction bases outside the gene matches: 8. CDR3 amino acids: CASSQGGQGKTNYGYTF. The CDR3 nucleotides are TGCGCCAGCAGTCAAGGCGGACAGGGTAAAACTAACTATGGCTACACCTTC.

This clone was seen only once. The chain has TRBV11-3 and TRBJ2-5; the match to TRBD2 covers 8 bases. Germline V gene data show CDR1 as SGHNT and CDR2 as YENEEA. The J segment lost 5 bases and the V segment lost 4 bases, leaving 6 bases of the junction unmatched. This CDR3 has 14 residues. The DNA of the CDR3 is TGTGCCAGCAGCTCACAGGGACTAGGGGAGACCCAGTACTTC. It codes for CASSSQGLGETQYF. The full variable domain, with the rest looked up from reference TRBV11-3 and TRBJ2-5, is EAGVVQSPRYKIIEKKQPVAFWCNPISGHNTLYWYLQNLGQGPELLIRYENEEAVDDSQLPKDRFSAERLKGVDSTLKIQPAELGDSAVYLCASSSQGLGETQYFGPGTRLLVL.

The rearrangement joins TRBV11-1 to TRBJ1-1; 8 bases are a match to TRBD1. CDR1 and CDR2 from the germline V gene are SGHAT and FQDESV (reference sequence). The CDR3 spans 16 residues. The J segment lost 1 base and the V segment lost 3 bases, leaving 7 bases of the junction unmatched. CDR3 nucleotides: TGTGCCAGCAGCTTCGGCAGGGGGCCTGGGAACACTGAAGCTTTCTTT. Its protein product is CASSFGRGPGNTEAFF.